The clone carrying this T cell receptor beta chain was detected only once. The antigen remains undetermined. This specimen belongs to a study of immune evolution from preneoplasia to lung adenocarcinoma. Whole-study results and caveats: Top clone share appeared to fall from AAH through AIS, MIA, adenocarcinoma.

Profiling relied on immunoSEQ multiplex PCR, and the TCRdb table lists in-frame clones only, not all of them. The sample includes 8,000 to 10,000 clones, about 80% seen only once; the top ten take 4.5% to 5%. V lost 5 bases to trimming and J lost 7 bases; unmatched junction nucleotides: 6. This CDR3 region has 13 residues. Germline V lookup: CDR1 MDHEN, CDR2 SYDVKM. This chain joins TRBV28 and TRBJ1-2; 8 positions match TRBD1. Material: FFPE minimally invasive lung adenocarcinoma tissue. The receptor was derived from a person aged 65-85 years with lung adenocarcinoma. Some clones in this sample may be carry-over from other donors' samples. CDR3 nucleotide sequence: TGTGCCAGCAGTGCAGGGGGCGCCCGTGGCTACACCTTC. Its translation is CASSAGGARGYTF.